This paragraph reports one T cell receptor beta chain. This sample is drawn from a study of blood T cell repertoires in COVID-19. Study-wide context: Material from acute and convalescent COVID-19 was sourced from the United States, Italy and Spain. PBMCs, B-cell-depleted T cells, or T cells provided the cDNA or gDNA that made up the material.

Source study methods: Reference gene primer amplification in the assay estimated nucleated cell counts. The protocol was immunoSEQ multiplex PCR, while the TCRdb copy is restricted to in-frame clones and leaves out a portion. Clone size and the V and J calls come from that table; the DNA yielded D and trimming. The sample includes 150,000 to 170,000 clones, 70% to 85% of them seen just once. V shed 1 base and J 8 bases; nucleotides not matched to a gene: 3. This CDR3 spans 14 amino acids. Per germline, CDR1 SNHLY and CDR2 FYNNEI. It was during active infection that Seattle patients were enrolled and then longitudinally followed.

V gene TRBV2 combines with J gene TRBJ2-1; 9 positions match TRBD2. This clonotype was sampled from a man aged 60-69 years with COVID-19, enrolled during active disease. Sequencing was performed on peripheral blood. The CDR3 loop reads CASSEDIAGDEQFF. Written as DNA, the CDR3 is TGTGCCAGCAGTGAAGATATAGCGGGAGATGAGCAGTTCTTC.